The 21 T cell receptor beta chains listed next were all sequenced from one sample in a study of blood T cell repertoires in COVID-19 (dated by TCRdb to about 2020). Library method: the immunoSEQ multiplex PCR assay. Not all clones reach the TCRdb copy of this immuneACCESS table, which keeps in-frame sequences only. Checked studies attribute under half of the gap to unresolved V genes and leave the rest unexplained. Counted in this sample were over 200,000 clones; 90% to 95% of them appeared once. 0.7% to 0.85% of the sample lies in the top ten. Sample: peripheral blood. The receptors were sampled from a man aged 55-75 years with COVID-19, enrolled during active disease.

The rearrangement joins TRBV6-5 to TRBJ2-2, with TRBD2 matching over 8 bases. Germline V lookup: CDR1 MNHEY, CDR2 SVGAGI. This CDR3 is built from 15 residues. Germline trimming cut 7 bases from V and 6 bases from J; bases unmatched to any gene: 10. CDR3 nucleotides: TGTGCCAGCACCCCCGGCGGGGGGAAGGCCGGGGAGCTGTTTTTT. Protein sequence: CASTPGGGKAGELFF.

The chain uses TRBV29-1 and TRBJ1-5; 8 nucleotides line up with TRBD1. Trimming took 7 bases from V and 11 from J; bases not matched to a gene: 7. Germline V gene lookup returns CDR1 SQVTM and CDR2 ANQGSEA. The CDR3 has 11 amino acids. The CDR3 protein is CSAVDRGAQHF. The CDR3 region has the DNA TGCAGCGCCGTCGACAGGGGAGCCCAGCATTTT. The full variable domain, completed using reference TRBV29-1 and TRBJ1-5, is SAVISQKPSRDICQRGTSLTIQCQVDSQVTMMFWYRQQPGQSLTLIATANQGSEATYESGFVIDKFPISRPNLTFSTLTVSNMSPEDSSIYLCSAVDRGAQHFGDGTRLSIL.

The chain couples TRBV30 to TRBJ1-2; 8 bases line up with TRBD1. The CDR3 covers 14 residues. Germline CDR1 is GTSNPN and CDR2 is SVGIG (reference sequence). V shed 4 bases, J shed 4 bases, and the junction held 8 bases outside the gene matches. CDR3 coding DNA: TGTGCCTGGACCGGACAGGGATCGGTCTATGGCTACACCTTC. Translated, it gives CAWTGQGSVYGYTF.

The gene calls are TRBV6-5 and TRBJ2-1; 10 nucleotides agree with TRBD2. The CDR3 consists of 15 residues. Germline CDR1 reads MNHEY; CDR2 reads SVGAGI. J gave up 10 bases and V 6 bases, and 12 bases lay outside the gene matches. CDR3 amino acids: CASSSSGGVIGEQFF. CDR3 DNA: TGTGCCAGCAGCTCGAGCGGGGGGGTTATCGGAGAGCAGTTCTTC.

The gene calls are TRBV18 and TRBJ1-1; weak D call: TRBD1 (5 bases). V shed 4 bases and J shed 1 base, with 10 bases lying between them. Germline V gene sequence: CDR1 KGHSH, CDR2 LQKENI. The CDR3 contains 14 residues. CDR3 sequence: CASSRAGENTEAFF. For the CDR3, the DNA is TGTGCCAGCTCACGGGCGGGGGAGAACACTGAAGCTTTCTTT.

This clone was seen a handful of times. The chain is built from TRBV15 and TRBJ1-1; possible D gene TRBD1, 5 bases. Germline-derived CDR1 and CDR2 are LNHNV and YYDKDF (reference sequence). This CDR3 spans 14 amino acids. The V gene lost 0 bases and the J gene lost 8 bases, with 13 bases spanning the gap. The CDR3 loop is CATSRDRTGTEAFF. The CDR3 DNA reads as TGTGCCACCAGCAGAGATCGAACAGGAACCGAAGCTTTCTTT. The variable domain in full, completed from reference TRBV15 and TRBJ1-1, reads DAMVIQNPRYQVTQFGKPVTLSCSQTLNHNVMYWYQQKSSQAPKLLFHYYDKDFNNEADTPDNFQSRRPNTSFCFLDIRSPGLGDTAMYLCATSRDRTGTEAFFGQGTRLTVV.

The genes are TRBV30 and TRBJ1-5; D unclear. The CDR3 spans 14 residues. The V end lost 2 bases, the J end lost 4 bases, and 12 bases lay between the germline ends. The germline V gene encodes CDR1 GTSNPN and CDR2 SVGIG (reference sequence). This chain's CDR3 is CAWSTAYYNQPQHF. As DNA, the CDR3 is TGTGCCTGGAGTACGGCGTACTATAATCAGCCCCAGCATTTT.

V is TRBV5-4 and J is TRBJ1-1; D is uncertain. V was cut by 7 bases and J by 1 base, with 11 bases left in between. The CDR3 extends over 13 amino acids. Germline lookup yields CDR1 SGHNT and CDR2 YYREEE (reference sequence). CDR3 sequence: CASRVSRNTEAFF. DNA for the CDR3: TGTGCCAGCCGGGTATCGAGGAACACTGAAGCTTTCTTT.

The chain is built from TRBV7-2 and TRBJ2-7; 8 nucleotides match TRBD1. This CDR3 spans 15 amino acids. Per germline, CDR1 SGHTA and CDR2 FQGNSA. V shed 2 bases, J shed 3 bases, and the junction held 6 bases outside the gene matches. In nucleotides, the CDR3 is TGTGCCAGCAGCTTACAGGCAGGGGGCCACTACGAGCAGTACTTC. It encodes CASSLQAGGHYEQYF.

The chain combines TRBV27 with TRBJ2-7; D is possibly TRBD1 (5 bases). CDR1 and CDR2 from the germline V gene are MNHEY and SMNVEV (reference sequence). The CDR3 is 13 residues long. The ends were cut back, 5 bases at V and 3 bases at J, with 11 bases in the middle. The CDR3 spells CASSLKTDYEQYF. CDR3 nucleotides: TGTGCCAGCAGTCTGAAGACAGACTACGAGCAGTACTTC.

The rearrangement joins TRBV24-1 to TRBJ2-5; 9 bases are a match to TRBD1. CDR1 and CDR2 from the germline V gene are KGHDR and SFDVKD. The CDR3 runs 15 residues. V gave up 7 bases and J gave up 2 bases; unmatched junction bases: 7. The CDR3 loop reads CATSRTGTGQETQYF. DNA of the CDR3: TGTGCCACCAGCCGAACCGGGACAGGGCAAGAGACCCAGTACTTC.

The rearrangement uses TRBV27 and TRBJ1-1; possible D gene TRBD1, 6 bases. From germline, CDR1 is MNHEY and CDR2 SMNVEV (reference sequence). CDR3 length: 11 residues. V lost 4 bases and J 8 bases, leaving 8 bases between the germline ends. CDR3 region: CASSSTGEAFF. The CDR3 nucleotides read TGTGCCAGCAGTTCAACAGGGGAAGCTTTCTTT.

The gene calls are TRBV2 and TRBJ2-1; 8 positions agree with TRBD2. J gave up 4 bases and V 8 bases, and 7 bases lay outside the gene matches. The CDR3 contains 14 residues. Germline values: CDR1 SNHLY, CDR2 FYNNEI. CDR3 protein: CASLPQRGYNEQFF. The CDR3 nucleotides are TGTGCCAGCCTGCCCCAGCGGGGGTACAATGAGCAGTTCTTC.

The chain joins TRBV5-1 to TRBJ1-2; D is ambiguous. Trimming removed 0 bases at V and 3 bases at J, with 6 bases between. Germline V gene data show CDR1 as SGHRS and CDR2 as YFSETQ. The CDR3 length is 13 residues. The CDR3 sequence: CASSLDSYYGYTF. The CDR3 DNA reads TGCGCCAGCAGCTTGGACAGTTACTATGGCTACACCTTC.

V gene TRBV6-2 or TRBV6-3 combines with J gene TRBJ2-2, with 7 positions matching TRBD2. The CDR3 has 13 amino acids. Losses at the gene ends were 6 bases for V and 8 bases for J; bases not matched to a gene: 6. Germline CDR1 is MNHEY and CDR2 is SVGEGT. This chain's CDR3 is CASSLSGLGELFF. The CDR3 region has the DNA TGTGCCAGCAGCCTTAGCGGGTTGGGGGAGCTGTTTTTT.

The chain has TRBV2 and TRBJ1-1; D ambiguous. The V and J ends lost 6 bases and 7 bases respectively, with 15 bases between them. The CDR3 contains 13 residues. Germline-derived CDR1 and CDR2 are SNHLY and FYNNEI. Written as DNA, the CDR3 is TGTGCCAGCAGCGATGCCGGCGACTTTGAAGCTTTCTTT. Amino acid sequence: CASSDAGDFEAFF.

The chain combines TRBV5-1 with TRBJ2-4, with 8 bases lining up with TRBD2. This CDR3 region has 15 residues. V lost 2 bases, J lost 8 bases, and 9 bases stayed unmatched. Germline V CDR1 and CDR2: SGHRS, YFSETQ. CDR3 DNA sequence: TGCGCCAGCAGCTTTTCGAGCGGGGGCAGGGACATTCAGTACTTC. It yields the protein CASSFSSGGRDIQYF.

The chain carries TRBV18 and TRBJ2-1; D remains unclear. CDR1 is KGHSH and CDR2 is LQKENI in the germline V gene. The V gene lost 2 bases and the J gene lost 0 bases, with 5 bases spanning the gap. This CDR3 region has 14 residues. Written as DNA, the CDR3 is TGTGCCAGCTCACCAGGAGTCTCCTACAATGAGCAGTTCTTC. This gives the protein CASSPGVSYNEQFF.

The chain recombines TRBV7-2 with TRBJ2-5; perhaps TRBD2 as D (5 bases). This CDR3 contains 14 residues. CDR1 is SGHTA and CDR2 is FQGNSA in the germline V gene. Trimming shortened V by 7 bases and J by 5 bases, and 17 bases separated the two germline ends. The DNA for the CDR3 is TGTGCCAGCAAACCCCCTGCGGGTGGGGAGACCCAGTACTTC. It codes for CASKPPAGGETQYF.

V usage is TRBV10-3 and J usage is TRBJ2-1; 11 nucleotides match TRBD2. The CDR3 has 16 residues. Losses at the gene ends were 0 bases for V and 4 bases for J; bases not matched to a gene: 2. CDR1 is ENHRY and CDR2 is SYGVKD in the germline V gene. The CDR3 DNA is TGTGCCATCAGTGAGTCGACTAGCGGGAATTACAATGAGCAGTTCTTC. The encoded protein is CAISESTSGNYNEQFF.

The rearrangement uses TRBV6-6 and TRBJ2-1; 9 bases line up with TRBD2. Losses at the gene ends were 5 bases for V and 4 bases for J; bases not matched to a gene: 9. The germline gives CDR1 MNHNY, CDR2 SVGAGI (reference sequence). The CDR3 runs to 16 residues. CDR3 protein: CASSTGLAGVYNEQFF. In DNA form, the CDR3 reads TGTGCCAGCAGTACTGGATTAGCGGGGGTGTACAATGAGCAGTTCTTC.